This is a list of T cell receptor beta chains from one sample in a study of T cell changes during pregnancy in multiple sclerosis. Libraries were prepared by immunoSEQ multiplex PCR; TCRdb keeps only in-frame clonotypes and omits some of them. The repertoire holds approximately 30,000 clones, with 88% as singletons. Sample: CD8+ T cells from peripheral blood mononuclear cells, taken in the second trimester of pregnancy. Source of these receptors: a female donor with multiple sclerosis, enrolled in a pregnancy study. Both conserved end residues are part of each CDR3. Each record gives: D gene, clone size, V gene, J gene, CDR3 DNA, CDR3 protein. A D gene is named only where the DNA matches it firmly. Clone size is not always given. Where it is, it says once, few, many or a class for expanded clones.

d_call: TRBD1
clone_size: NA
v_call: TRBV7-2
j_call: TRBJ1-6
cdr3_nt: TGTGCCAGCAGCCCACCAGGGGGCTCAATTTCACCCCTCCACTTT
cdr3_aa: CASSPPGGSISPLHF

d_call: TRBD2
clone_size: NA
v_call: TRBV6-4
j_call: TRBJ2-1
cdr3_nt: TGTGCCAGCCGAGACGACTCAAGCGGGGGGGCCGTCAATGAGCAGTTCTTC
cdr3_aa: CASRDDSSGGAVNEQFF

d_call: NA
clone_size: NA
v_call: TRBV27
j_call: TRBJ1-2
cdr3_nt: TGTGCCAGCAGCCCCGGGGGGTTCGACTATGGCTACACCTTC
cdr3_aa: CASSPGGFDYGYTF

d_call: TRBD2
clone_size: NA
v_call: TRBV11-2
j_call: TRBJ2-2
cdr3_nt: TGTGCCAGCACCCCCGCGGGGGGGCCCGGGGAGCTGTTTTTT
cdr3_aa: CASTPAGGPGELFF

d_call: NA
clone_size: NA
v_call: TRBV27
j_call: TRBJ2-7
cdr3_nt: TGTGCCAGCAGTTATACCCAGGGGTCGGGCGAGCAGTACTTC
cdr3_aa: CASSYTQGSGEQYF

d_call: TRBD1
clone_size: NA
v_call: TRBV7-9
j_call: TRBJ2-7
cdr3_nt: TGTGCCAGCAGCTCCTCAGCCAGGGGGCACTACGAGCAGTACTTC
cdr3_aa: CASSSSARGHYEQYF

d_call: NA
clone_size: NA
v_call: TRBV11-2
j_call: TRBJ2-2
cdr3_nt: TGTGCCAGCAGCTTAGAACTTCCCGGGGAGCTGTTTTTT
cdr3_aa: CASSLELPGELFF

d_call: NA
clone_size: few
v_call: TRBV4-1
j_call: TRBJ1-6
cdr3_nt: TGCGCCAGCAGCCACAGGGGAAAGAATTCACCCCTCCACTTT
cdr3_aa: CASSHRGKNSPLHF

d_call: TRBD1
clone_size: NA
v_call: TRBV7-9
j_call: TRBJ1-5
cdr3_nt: TGTGCCAGCAGCTTGGGGACAGGGATGGATCAGCCCCAGCATTTT
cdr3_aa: CASSLGTGMDQPQHF

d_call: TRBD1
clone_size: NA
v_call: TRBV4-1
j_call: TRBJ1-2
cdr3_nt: TGCGCCAGCAGCCACCGTGGGACAGGGGCCTATGGCTACACCTTC
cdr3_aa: CASSHRGTGAYGYTF

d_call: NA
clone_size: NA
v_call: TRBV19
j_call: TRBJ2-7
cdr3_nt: TGTGCCAGTAGCCTCCTTGACAGCTACGAGCAGTACTTC
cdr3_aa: CASSLLDSYEQYF

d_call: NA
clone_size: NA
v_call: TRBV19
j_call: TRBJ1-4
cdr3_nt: TGTGCCAGCGCCGTCGGGGAAGCTAATGAAAAACTGTTTTTT
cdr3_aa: CASAVGEANEKLFF

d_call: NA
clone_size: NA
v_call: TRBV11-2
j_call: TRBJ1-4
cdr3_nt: TGTGCCAGCAGCAGAGGGAGGGGCTCCTATGAAAAACTGTTTTTT
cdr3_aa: CASSRGRGSYEKLFF

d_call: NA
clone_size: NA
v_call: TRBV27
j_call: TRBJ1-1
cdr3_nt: TGTGCCAGCAGTTTCGCAGGCTTGGCGGAAGCTTTCTTT
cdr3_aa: CASSFAGLAEAFF

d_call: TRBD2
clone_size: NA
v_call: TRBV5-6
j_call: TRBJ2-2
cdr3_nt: TGTGCCAGCAGCTTGGAACTAGCGGGAAACACCGGGGAGCTGTTTTTT
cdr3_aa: CASSLELAGNTGELFF

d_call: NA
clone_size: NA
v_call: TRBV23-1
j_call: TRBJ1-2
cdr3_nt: TGCGCCAGCAGTCAATGTCGGCCGGGGACTCCTAACTATGGCTACACCTTC
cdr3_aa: CASSQCRPGTPNYGYTF

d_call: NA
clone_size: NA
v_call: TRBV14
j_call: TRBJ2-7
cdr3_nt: TGTGCCAGCAGCCCCGCAGCGCGTCGGGACGAGCAGTACTTC
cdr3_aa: CASSPAARRDEQYF

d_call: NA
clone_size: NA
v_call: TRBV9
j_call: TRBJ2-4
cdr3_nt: TGTGCCAGCAGCGTAGTCGGCGACCGGGGGAGCATTCAGTACTTC
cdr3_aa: CASSVVGDRGSIQYF

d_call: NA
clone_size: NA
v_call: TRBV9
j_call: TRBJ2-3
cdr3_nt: TGTGCCAGCAGCGTAGCCGGGTCCCGCACAGATACGCAGTATTTT
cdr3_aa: CASSVAGSRTDTQYF

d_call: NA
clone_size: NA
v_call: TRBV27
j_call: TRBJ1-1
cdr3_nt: TGTGCCAGCAGTGGGTGGGAAGGGGGCACTGAAGCTTTCTTT
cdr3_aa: CASSGWEGGTEAFF

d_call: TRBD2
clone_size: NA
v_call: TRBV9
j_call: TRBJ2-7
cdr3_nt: TGTGCCAGCAGCACCGGACTAGCGGGGGGGCCGGGGGCTTACGAGCAGTACTTC
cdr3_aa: CASSTGLAGGPGAYEQYF

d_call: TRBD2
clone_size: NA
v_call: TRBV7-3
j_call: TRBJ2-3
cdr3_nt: TGTGCCAGCAGTTCCGAGGGAGGGGAGACAGATACGCAGTATTTT
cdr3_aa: CASSSEGGETDTQYF

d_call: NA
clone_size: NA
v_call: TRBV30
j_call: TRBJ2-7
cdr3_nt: TGTGCCTGGCGGCGGTACTCCTACGAGCAGTACTTC
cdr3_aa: CAWRRYSYEQYF

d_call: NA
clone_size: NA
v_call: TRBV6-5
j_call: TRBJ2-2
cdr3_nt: TGTGCCAGCAAGGAGGGGCTCGGCGGGGAGCTGTTTTTT
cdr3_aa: CASKEGLGGELFF

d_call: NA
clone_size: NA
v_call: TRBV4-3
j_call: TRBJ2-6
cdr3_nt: TGCGCCAGCAGCCAAGAAGGAGGCTCTGGGGCCAACGTCCTGACTTTC
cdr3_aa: CASSQEGGSGANVLTF

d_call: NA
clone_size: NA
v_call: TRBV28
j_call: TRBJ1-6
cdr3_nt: TGTGCCAGCAGTTTAGGGGCTTTCAATTCACCCCTCCACTTT
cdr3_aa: CASSLGAFNSPLHF

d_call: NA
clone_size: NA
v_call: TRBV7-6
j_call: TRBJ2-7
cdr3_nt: TGTGCCAGCAGCTTAGCCTCGGGACTTGTTTTTTACGAGCAGTACTTC
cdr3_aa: CASSLASGLVFYEQYF